The next 17 T cell receptor beta chains were all read from a single sample in a study of CD4 and CD8 cells across lung adenocarcinoma regions (dated by TCRdb to the late 2010s). The library was prepared using PCR. Sequencer: HiSeq X Ten. Clones were called with MiXCR by TCRdb after fastp trimmed the public reads at Q25, and only in-frame beta chains were retained. Identical CDR3 protein sequences are pooled into one entry, listed with their most common genes and DNA. This sample has about 3,700 distinct CDR3 sequences in its table, and roughly 70% of those were observed once. The ten largest account for less than 20% of the sample. The sequencing input was CD4+ T cells from the margin of a lung tumor. Per the publication, the cell subset or site label means: tumor margin region. The receptors originated from a male donor with lung adenocarcinoma. The CD4 and CD8 labels of this study may be unreliable.

The chain carries TRBV7-3 and TRBJ2-2; the match to TRBD2 covers 8 bases. This CDR3 is 16 amino acids long. Per germline, CDR1 SGHTA and CDR2 FQGTGA. The junction had 6 bases not matched to a gene; V was cut back by 1 base and J by 5 bases. CDR3 DNA sequence: TGTGCCAGCAGCTTAAGAAGCGGGAGTATAACCGGGGAGCTGTTTTTT. This encodes CASSLRSGSITGELFF.

The rearrangement joins TRBV12-3 or TRBV12-4 to TRBJ2-3, with a weak D call TRBD2 (5 bases). CDR3 size: 14 residues. Trimming removed 7 bases at V and 0 bases at J, with 11 bases between. Here the CDR3 DNA reads TGTGCCAGCACCCCGGGGTGGAGCACAGATACGCAGTATTTT. Translating gives CASTPGWSTDTQYF.

The chain couples TRBV7-3 to TRBJ2-3; the match to TRBD1 covers 8 bases. This CDR3 contains 18 residues. V lost 1 base, J lost 2 bases, and 11 bases stayed unmatched. Germline CDR1 reads SGHTA; CDR2 reads FQGTGA. DNA of the CDR3: TGTGCCAGCAGCTTAAGCAGACAGGGGATGACGACCACAGATACGCAGTATTTT. It codes for CASSLSRQGMTTTDTQYF.

Only a few counts were recorded for this clonotype. The rearrangement uses TRBV7-6 and TRBJ2-6; 9 bases align to TRBD1. CDR3 length equals 17 residues. V was pared by 5 bases and J by 0 bases, with 5 bases of the junction left unmatched. CDR1 is SGHVS, CDR2 FNYEAQ, per germline. The CDR3 spells CASSPTGGSSGANVLTF. The CDR3, as DNA: TGTGCCAGCAGCCCTACAGGGGGCTCCTCTGGGGCCAACGTCCTGACTTTC.

This rearrangement joins TRBV7-8 to TRBJ2-1, with D possibly being TRBD1 or TRBD2 (5 bases each). TRBJ2-7 explains the end of the DNA better; the J call may be wrong. This CDR3 has 13 amino acids. Germline CDR1 reads SGHVS; CDR2 reads FQNEAQ. This CDR3 is CASKRGISDEQYF. The CDR3 nucleotides are TGTGCCAGCAAGAGGGGAATCAGTGACGAGCAGTACTTC.

This sequence joins TRBV6-1 and TRBJ1-1; 8 nucleotides agree with TRBD1. The CDR3 sequence is 14 residues long. V gave up 6 bases and J gave up 4 bases; unmatched junction bases: 7. CDR1 MNHNS and CDR2 SASEGT come from the germline V gene. CDR3 sequence: CASSRSQGVTEAFF. DNA of the CDR3: TGTGCCAGCAGCCGCTCACAGGGGGTCACTGAAGCTTTCTTT.

The V call is TRBV7-6, the J call TRBJ2-7; D gene unclear. Trimming pared 0 bases from V and 2 bases from J, leaving 11 bases between. The CDR3 is 15 amino acids. Germline lookup yields CDR1 SGHVS and CDR2 FNYEAQ. In DNA form, the CDR3 reads TGTGCCAGCAGCTTAGCTCCGGGTCACCCCTACGAGCAGTACTTC. Amino acids: CASSLAPGHPYEQYF. The full variable domain, rest sourced from reference TRBV7-6 and TRBJ2-7, is GAGVSQSPRYKVTKRGQDVALRCDPISGHVSLYWYRQALGQGPEFLTYFNYEAQQDKSGLPNDRFSAERPEGSISTLTIQRTEQRDSAMYRCASSLAPGHPYEQYFGPGTRLTVT.

This chain links TRBV12-3 or TRBV12-4 with TRBJ2-1, with 10 bases lining up with TRBD2. The V segment lost 8 bases and the J segment 3 bases; nucleotides outside the gene matches: 10. This CDR3 has 16 residues. The CDR3 nucleotides read TGTGCCAGCGGTACTAGCGGGAACCTCCACTACAATGAGCAGTTCTTC. Translating it yields CASGTSGNLHYNEQFF.

This clonotype was counted once. This rearrangement joins TRBV6-1 to TRBJ2-1; no definite D call. Trimming shortened V by 5 bases and J by 5 bases, and 10 bases separated the two germline ends. The CDR3 is 13 residues long. Germline CDR1 and CDR2: MNHNS and SASEGT. The CDR3 loop reads CASSSSPDNEQFF. CDR3 DNA sequence: TGTGCCAGCAGTAGTAGTCCCGACAATGAGCAGTTCTTC.

The chain carries TRBV7-2 and TRBJ2-1; D is unclear. The germline CDR1 and CDR2 sequences are SGHTA and FQGNSA. V was trimmed by 1 base and J by 13 bases, leaving 14 bases between them. This CDR3 comprises 13 residues. The CDR3: CASSLGQQETQFF. Written as DNA, the CDR3 is TGTGCCAGCAGCTTAGGGCAGCAAGAGACCCAGTTCTTC.

V usage is TRBV11-2 and J usage is TRBJ2-1; TRBD2 matches at 8 bases. The DNA end is a closer match to TRBJ2-7, so the J assignment may be wrong. The CDR3 spans 17 residues. Germline lookup yields CDR1 SGHAT and CDR2 FQNNGV. CDR3 region: CASTPRVSGTRLYEQYF. CDR3 in DNA: TGTGCCAGCACCCCACGGGTGTCTGGGACTAGGCTCTACGAGCAGTACTTC.

The chain links TRBV6-1 to TRBJ2-1, with TRBD2 matching 8 bases. Per germline, CDR1 MNHNS and CDR2 SASEGT. The CDR3 has 16 amino acids. The V and J ends lost 6 bases and 3 bases, in that order; junction bases with no gene match: 10. CDR3 in amino acids: CASSRQREYIYNEQFF. In DNA, the CDR3 is TGTGCCAGCAGCCGGCAGCGGGAGTATATCTACAATGAGCAGTTCTTC.

This clonotype is large. J is TRBJ1-1 and V is TRBV4-1; D unclear. The CDR3 covers 14 residues. Trimming left V 4 bases short and J 3 bases short, with 12 bases between. CDR1 and CDR2 from the germline V gene are MGHRA and YSYEKL. CDR3 region: CASSRAAGDTEAFF. In DNA, the CDR3 is TGCGCCAGCAGCCGCGCGGCCGGGGACACTGAAGCTTTCTTT.

The gene calls are TRBV6-1 and TRBJ1-2; 8 nucleotides match TRBD1. This CDR3 spans 13 amino acids. Trimming removed 7 bases from V and 2 bases from J; junction bases left unmatched: 3. Germline V gene data show CDR1 as MNHNS and CDR2 as SASEGT. The CDR3 protein is CASTWTGNYGYTF. In DNA form, the CDR3 reads TGTGCCAGCACCTGGACAGGGAACTATGGCTACACCTTC.

This clonotype occurred once. This rearrangement joins TRBV6-5 to TRBJ1-1; TRBD1 is a possible D gene (5 bases). The germline gives CDR1 MNHEY, CDR2 SVGAGI. V was cut by 4 bases and J by 4 bases, with 13 bases left in between. The CDR3 loop spans 14 amino acids. CDR3 coding DNA: TGTGCCAGCAGTTCCCCCGGGGGTGGCACTGAAGCTTTCTTT. Translating it yields CASSSPGGGTEAFF.

This clonotype has a handful of counts. J is TRBJ1-5 and V is TRBV6-5; 8 nucleotides match TRBD1. The V gene's germline CDR1 is MNHEY and CDR2 SVGAGI. CDR3 size: 17 residues. The trim removed 0 bases at V and 1 base at J, leaving 5 bases unmatched. CDR3 sequence: CASSYSNRGTSNQPQHF. As DNA, the CDR3 is TGTGCCAGCAGTTACTCGAACAGGGGGACGAGCAATCAGCCCCAGCATTTT.

V usage is TRBV10-1 and J usage is TRBJ2-2, with TRBD1 identical over 7 bases. CDR3 length: 14 amino acids. Germline assignment: CDR1 WNHNN and CDR2 SYGVQD (reference sequence). V trimming: 3 bases; J trimming: 7 bases; junction bases outside the gene matches: 5. The CDR3 sequence is CASSEQTGFGELFF. The CDR3 DNA is TGCGCCAGCAGTGAACAGACAGGGTTCGGGGAGCTGTTTTTT.